The 30 T cell receptor beta chains reported below all come from one sample, sequenced in a study of T-cell memory formation after mild COVID-19. TCRdb reprocessed the 5' RACE reads via MiXCR and lists one record per CDR3 protein. The data show tens of thousands of distinct CDR3 sequences, with 10% to 15% seen just once and about 28% held by the top ten. What was sequenced was PBMCs or a T cell subset sorted from them (not recorded which). Source of these receptors: an adult woman who had mild COVID-19 (a few samples of this study predate the infection). Cell type and time point are not known.

This clonotype was detected only a few times. The V call is TRBV7-6, the J call TRBJ2-7; D unresolved. The CDR3 has 11 amino acids. Germline CDR1 and CDR2: SGHVS and FNYEAQ. Trimming pared 3 bases from V and 5 bases from J, leaving 5 bases between. The CDR3, as DNA: TGTGCCAGCAGCTTGAAGAACGAGCAGTACTTC. Protein: CASSLKNEQYF.

This clonotype has only a few counts. This chain uses TRBV3-1 with TRBJ2-5, with 8 bases lining up with TRBD2. The trim removed 0 bases at V and 6 bases at J, leaving 21 bases unmatched. Germline CDR1 is LGHDT and CDR2 is YNNKEL (reference sequence). The CDR3 extends over 20 amino acids. DNA of the CDR3: TGTGCCAGCAGCCAAGATTCCAGGGGACCCCCAGCGGGAGTTTGGAAGACCCAGTACTTC. As protein: CASSQDSRGPPAGVWKTQYF.

The rearrangement links TRBV7-9 to TRBJ2-3; D is undetermined. V lost 2 bases and J lost 4, with 7 bases in between. The CDR3 sequence is 13 residues long. Looked up from germline, CDR1 is SEHNR and CDR2 is FQNEAQ (reference sequence). CDR3 region: CASSLTSPDTQYF. CDR3 in DNA: TGTGCCAGCAGCTTAACGTCCCCAGATACGCAGTATTTT.

This rearrangement joins TRBV11-2 to TRBJ1-2; possibly TRBD1 for D (6 bases). The CDR3 totals 14 residues. CDR1 and CDR2 (germline): SGHAT, FQNNGV. V lost 4 bases, J lost 5 bases, and 14 bases lay in between. CDR3 in amino acids: CASSSGGGAYGYTF. In nucleotides, the CDR3 is TGTGCCAGCAGCTCCGGTGGGGGCGCATATGGCTACACCTTC.

In its sample, this clonotype was seen a few times. The chain carries TRBV13 and TRBJ1-6; D is undetermined. The CDR3 length is 12 residues. V dropped 4 bases and J dropped 16 bases, with 14 bases sitting between them. From germline, CDR1 is PRHDT and CDR2 FYEKMQ (reference sequence). CDR3 in DNA: TGTGCCAGCAGCTCCCGCCCCAGGCGACTCCACTTT. Protein: CASSSRPRRLHF.

This clonotype was counted a few times. The chain carries TRBV5-4 and TRBJ2-7; D could derive from TRBD1 or TRBD2 (5 bases each). In germline, CDR1 is SGHNT, CDR2 YYREEE (reference sequence). The CDR3 is made up of 15 amino acids. V was pared by 0 bases and J by 3 bases, with 13 bases between. CDR3 DNA: TGTGCCAGCAGCTTGGCTCCGGGACCTTACTACGAGCAGTACTTC. Its translation is CASSLAPGPYYEQYF.

The table lists this clonotype with a few counts. V usage is TRBV27 and J usage is TRBJ1-6, with D tentatively TRBD1 (5 bases). The germline V and J ends were trimmed by 5 bases and 14 bases, with 16 bases remaining between them. The CDR3 length is 13 residues. Germline V gene data show CDR1 as MNHEY and CDR2 as SMNVEV (reference sequence). CDR3 DNA sequence: TGTGCCAGCAGTGGTCTCGGGGACCGGGCCCTCCACTTT. It yields the protein CASSGLGDRALHF.

V and J are TRBV7-9 and TRBJ2-3; 7 bases agree with TRBD2. The ends lost 5 bases at V and 4 bases at J; junction bases unmatched: 9. The CDR3 length is 15 residues. Germline CDR1 reads SEHNR; CDR2 reads FQNEAQ (reference sequence). In nucleotides, the CDR3 is TGTGCCAGCAGCCTCGCGGGGGTGGGGTCAGATACGCAGTATTTT. Residues: CASSLAGVGSDTQYF.

This clonotype was seen a handful of times. The V gene is TRBV12-3 or TRBV12-4, the J gene TRBJ2-1; D ambiguous. The CDR3 length is 15 residues. With 6 bases removed from V and 1 base from J, the gap between germline ends came to 13 bases. CDR3 nucleotide sequence: TGTGCCAGCAGCCATGAACTGATATCCTACAATGAGCAGTTCTTC. Its translation: CASSHELISYNEQFF.

This clonotype was picked up a small number of times. The V and J genes are TRBV5-1 and TRBJ2-1; no firm D call. V shed 6 bases and J shed 10 bases, with 17 bases lying between them. The CDR3 contains 13 residues. CDR1 is SGHRS and CDR2 is YFSETQ in the germline V gene. CDR3 bases: TGCGCCAGCACCTACGACACCTCCGGGGAGCAGTTCTTC. Its translation: CASTYDTSGEQFF.

This clonotype was seen at least ten times. The J gene is TRBJ2-3, the V gene TRBV7-9; D is possibly TRBD1 (5 bases). The germline V gene has CDR1 SEHNR and CDR2 FQNEAQ (reference sequence). This CDR3 has 16 amino acids. With 7 bases removed from V and 1 base from J, the gap between germline ends came to 18 bases. The CDR3 sequence is CASNDLKGPRTDTQYF. In DNA, the CDR3 is TGTGCCAGCAACGACCTTAAGGGGCCTCGCACAGATACGCAGTATTTT.

V and J are TRBV7-9 and TRBJ2-1; D call uncertain. Germline CDR1 SEHNR, CDR2 FQNEAQ (reference sequence). Trimming took 1 base from V and 5 from J, leaving 3 bases between them. The CDR3 is 12 residues long. The CDR3 here is CASSLEDNEQFF. The CDR3 DNA sequence: TGTGCCAGCAGCTTAGAGGACAATGAGCAGTTCTTC.

This clonotype was recorded many times. This chain joins TRBV7-9 and TRBJ2-3; 8 bases agree with TRBD1. With 0 bases clipped from V and 1 base from J, the junction kept 3 bases outside the gene matches. Germline V lookup: CDR1 SEHNR, CDR2 FQNEAQ (reference sequence). CDR3 size: 16 residues. The CDR3: CASSLARTGRTDTQYF. The DNA of the CDR3 is TGTGCCAGCAGCTTAGCCCGGACAGGGCGCACAGATACGCAGTATTTT.

This chain joins TRBV7-9 and TRBJ2-1; D possibly uses TRBD1 or TRBD2 (5 bases each). Between the trimmed V and J ends, which lost 7 bases and 0 bases, there was a span of 13 bases. The CDR3 is made up of 15 amino acids. In germline, CDR1 is SEHNR, CDR2 FQNEAQ (reference sequence). CDR3 residues: CASTTGPSSYNEQFF. CDR3 nucleotides: TGTGCCAGCACCACGGGACCGAGCTCCTACAATGAGCAGTTCTTC. Drawing the rest from reference TRBV7-9 and TRBJ2-1, the complete variable domain is DTGVSQNPRHKITKRGQNVTFRCDPISEHNRLYWYRQTLGQGPEFLTYFQNEAQLEKSRLLSDRFSAERPKGSFSTLEIQRTEQGDSAMYLCASTTGPSSYNEQFFGPGTRLTVL.

The gene calls are TRBV24-1 and TRBJ2-2; a weak D match, TRBD2 (6 bases). CDR3 length equals 16 residues. V shed 6 bases and J shed 3 bases, with 16 bases lying between them. CDR1 KGHDR and CDR2 SFDVKD come from the germline V gene. The CDR3 loop is CATSLISGVDTGELFF. The DNA for the CDR3 is TGTGCCACCAGTTTAATTTCGGGGGTCGACACCGGGGAGCTGTTTTTT.

This clonotype was seen a handful of times. V gene TRBV25-1 combines with J gene TRBJ2-1; no clear D gene. V lost 8 bases and J 9 bases, leaving 11 bases between the germline ends. This CDR3 comprises 11 residues. Germline lookup yields CDR1 MGHDK and CDR2 SYGVNS. The CDR3 DNA reads TGTGCCAGCCAGACAAATAGTGAGCAGTTCTTC. This gives the protein CASQTNSEQFF.

CDR3 sequence reads: CASSLTVLYNEQFF. Written as DNA, the CDR3 is TGTGCCAGCAGCTTGACAGTCCTCTACAATGAGCAGTTCTTC. The chain couples TRBV5-6 to TRBJ2-1, with D unresolved. Germline values: CDR1 SGHDT, CDR2 YYEEEE. The CDR3 spans 14 residues. The V end was cut by 1 base, the J end by 3 bases, with 8 bases between.

The CDR3 DNA follows: TGTGCCAGCAGCTTGGACAGACCCTCCTACGAGCAGTACTTC. This gives the protein CASSLDRPSYEQYF. The chain employs TRBV7-9 and TRBJ2-7, with D possibly matching TRBD1 (6 bases). Between the trimmed V and J ends, which lost 3 bases and 0 bases, there was a span of 9 bases. Germline V gene data show CDR1 as SEHNR and CDR2 as FQNEAQ (reference sequence). The CDR3 is 14 residues long.

This clonotype appeared a few times. This rearrangement joins TRBV7-2 to TRBJ1-6; a possible D gene is TRBD1 (5 bases). Germline assignment: CDR1 SGHTA and CDR2 FQGNSA. This CDR3 has 15 residues. V lost 5 bases, J lost 6 bases, and 14 bases lay in between. The CDR3: CASSPTANPNSPLHF. CDR3 sequence (DNA): TGTGCCAGCAGCCCGACAGCAAACCCTAATTCACCCCTCCACTTT.

The sample holds a few counts of this clonotype. This chain links TRBV7-9 with TRBJ2-1; 12 bases agree with TRBD2. Germline V CDR1 and CDR2: SEHNR, FQNEAQ (reference sequence). The CDR3 extends over 14 amino acids. With 5 bases clipped from V and 6 bases from J, the junction kept 2 bases outside the gene matches. CDR3 protein: CASSKTSGSNEQFF. CDR3 nucleotide sequence: TGTGCCAGCAGCAAGACTAGCGGGAGCAATGAGCAGTTCTTC.

This clonotype has more than one count but fewer than ten. V is TRBV6-2 or TRBV6-3 and J is TRBJ2-7, with TRBD2 identical over 12 bases. The V gene's germline CDR1 is MNHEY and CDR2 SVGEGT. This CDR3 spans 15 amino acids. Trimming took 5 bases from V and 5 from J; bases not matched to a gene: 7. CDR3 in DNA: TGTGCCAGCAGTCTCCTAGCGGGAGGGAACCACGAGCAGTACTTC. It encodes CASSLLAGGNHEQYF.

The table lists this clonotype with many counts. V gene TRBV7-6 combines with J gene TRBJ2-5, with D perhaps TRBD1 or TRBD2 (5 bases each). The CDR3 has 17 residues. The germline V gene encodes CDR1 SGHVS and CDR2 FNYEAQ. V was shortened by 2 bases and J by 5 bases, with 21 bases between the two germline ends. The CDR3 spells CASSLPREGPPRETQYF. CDR3 bases: TGTGCCAGCAGCTTACCGCGTGAGGGGCCGCCCAGGGAGACCCAGTACTTC.

This clonotype was picked up a small number of times. V is TRBV9 and J is TRBJ2-5; D may be TRBD1 (6 bases). The germline gives CDR1 SGDLS, CDR2 YYNGEE. The CDR3 is made up of 13 amino acids. The germline V and J ends were trimmed by 0 bases and 5 bases, with 8 bases remaining between them. CDR3 nucleotide sequence: TGTGCCAGCAGCGTAGATCAGGGGGAGACCCAGTACTTC. Translation gives CASSVDQGETQYF.

The chain carries TRBV4-2 and TRBJ2-1; 8 bases are shared with TRBD2. Germline lookup yields CDR1 LGHNA and CDR2 YNFKEQ. The length of the CDR3 is 16 residues. With 3 bases clipped from V and 2 bases from J, the junction kept 6 bases outside the gene matches. The CDR3 is CASSHQSGSAYNEQFF. The DNA of the CDR3 is TGTGCCAGCAGCCACCAAAGCGGGAGCGCCTACAATGAGCAGTTCTTC.

The genes are TRBV20-1 and TRBJ2-7, with D tentatively TRBD1 (6 bases). V was shortened by 6 bases and J by 3 bases, with 24 bases between the two germline ends. CDR1 and CDR2 from the germline V gene are DFQATT and SNEGSKA (reference sequence). CDR3 length: 16 residues. This CDR3 reads CSALVDSAELVYEQYF. DNA for the CDR3: TGCAGTGCCTTGGTGGACAGCGCGGAATTGGTCTACGAGCAGTACTTC.

V usage is TRBV6-5 and J usage is TRBJ1-1; 8 bases map to TRBD1. With 2 bases clipped from V and 5 bases from J, the junction kept 4 bases outside the gene matches. The germline gives CDR1 MNHEY, CDR2 SVGAGI. The CDR3 runs to 14 residues. The CDR3 DNA reads TGTGCCAGCAGTTACGACAGGGGAATGACTGAAGCTTTCTTT. As protein: CASSYDRGMTEAFF.

The chain employs TRBV7-9 and TRBJ1-2; D call uncertain. Trimming removed 0 bases at V and 3 bases at J, with 14 bases between. Looked up from germline, CDR1 is SEHNR and CDR2 is FQNEAQ (reference sequence). The CDR3 extends over 16 amino acids. CDR3 in DNA: TGTGCCAGCAGCTTAGCGTGGGCCGTTGTTCACTATGGCTACACCTTC. It encodes CASSLAWAVVHYGYTF.

This clonotype has at least ten counts. This chain links TRBV20-1 with TRBJ2-7; D is undetermined. The V gene's germline CDR1 is DFQATT and CDR2 SNEGSKA (reference sequence). V was trimmed by 0 bases and J by 5 bases, leaving 8 bases between them. This CDR3 is 12 amino acids long. The CDR3 coding sequence is TGCAGTGCTAGAGACCCGGCCCACGAGCAGTACTTC. Protein product: CSARDPAHEQYF.

The table lists this clonotype with a few counts. This chain uses TRBV7-9 with TRBJ1-5; a weak D match, TRBD1 (5 bases). CDR1 and CDR2 (germline): SEHNR, FQNEAQ (reference sequence). V dropped 1 base and J dropped 4 bases, with 14 bases sitting between them. The CDR3 spans 16 residues. The CDR3 is CASSLVGFGGNQPQHF. CDR3 coding DNA: TGTGCCAGCAGCTTAGTTGGCTTTGGGGGGAATCAGCCCCAGCATTTT.

As for this clonotype: At one end, the junction sequence differs from germline, possibly due to a read error. The J gene is TRBJ1-2, the V gene TRBV12-3 or TRBV12-4; no definite D call. This CDR3 spans 13 amino acids. This CDR3 reads CARSFASAGCYTF. The CDR3 coding sequence is TGTGCCAGGAGTTTCGCATCTGCGGGTTGCTACACCTTC.